Sequencing of this T cell receptor (beta chain) was carried out in a study of T cell responses to AZD1222 COVID-19 vaccine (dated by TCRdb to about 2021). Concerning the study at large: A total of roughly 240 trial participants underwent TCR sequencing, of whom about 200 received two doses of AZD1222 and about 26 received two doses of the MenACWY control vaccine. Trial participants were enrolled by age into 18-55, 56-69 and 70-plus year subgroups, with roughly 160, 29 and 62 TCR-sequenced participants respectively. What the research found in general, with its limitations: Only six AZD1222 recipients were SARS-CoV-2 seropositive at baseline, limiting conclusions about previously exposed vaccinees. The vaccine-associated CD4 TCRs covered the entire spike protein, and the dominant responses fell in regions 160-218 and 743-854. Participants were mostly white British and included more females than males, and it was suggested by the authors that clonal diversity may have been underestimated. In the small 56-69-year group, the increase in depth fell short of significance, most likely because of low power. A significant rise in spike-specific TCR breadth and depth was observed after two AZD1222 doses relative to day 0 and relative to MenACWY recipients. Reportedly, close to half of the unique spike-specific TCRs recognized epitopes lying outside the regions that are mutated in the B.1.351 and B.1.1.7 variants. Because no day 14 peak-response samples were available, repertoires were characterized only after the peak T cell response.

The CDR3 regions of human TCRbeta chains were analyzed by immunosequencing. The study's processing was this. Repertoire TCRs were checked for matches against a reference library of SARS-CoV-2-specific TCRs that had been generated using the MIRA antigen-specificity platform. Breadth meant the fraction of unique TCRs that were SARS-CoV-2-associated, whereas depth meant the fraction of total T cells that were SARS-CoV-2-associated. Using the MIRA data, each spike-specific TCR was assigned both to the spike region to which the TCR was reactive and to a CD4 or CD8 class. Log10-transformed breadth and depth values were compared by one-way ANOVA with Sidak's multiple comparisons tests. The clones in this table, taken by TCRdb from immuneACCESS, are in-frame only. Not every clone is retained; where verified, under half of the shortfall comes from an unresolved V gene, and the cause of the rest is unknown. From that table come the V and J calls and clone size; the DNA was used to work out D and trimming. The sample contains 120,000 to 150,000 clones, around 84% of them found a single time. Around 5.1% of the sample goes to the ten largest clones.

In the case of this clone: What this receptor recognizes is not known. Within one base of it there is no much larger clone, and no base qualities were kept.

In light of the paper, this sample's time point label describes: about 28 days (+/-7) after the second vaccine dose. AZD1222 recipients whose second dose came at about 4 weeks and those whose second dose came at about 12 weeks were combined into one group, since spike-specific TCR depth and breadth did not differ between the two schedules. Vaccinee samples were obtained from the UK trials COV001 and COV002, which included a single-blind randomized controlled phase 2/3 trial of AZD1222 (ChAdOx1 nCoV-19) in healthy adults. For TCRbeta chain sequencing, PBMC samples were collected from trial participants at day 0 and at day 28 after the second dose. From the cysteine through the phenylalanine, the CDR3 covers 13 amino acids. The kept DNA is CDR3 alone, 39 bases in frame from the first base. The CDR1 and CDR2 encoded by the germline V gene are SNHLY and FYNNEI. Relative to germline, V is 4 bases shorter and J is 5 bases shorter, with 11 bases between their ends.

The sequencing used peripheral blood, collected 28 days after the second AZD1222 dose. The rearrangement combines TRBV2 with TRBJ2-5; the D gene identity is not certain. The sequence was collected from an adult who received the AZD1222 COVID-19 vaccine. The DNA sequence is as follows: TGTGCCAGCAGTGCCCCGTCGCGGGAGACCCAGTACTTC. Translated, it reads CASSAPSRETQYF.